Shown below are 25 T cell receptor beta chains from a single sample sequenced in a study of beta chain features in type 1 diabetes. Isolated RNA was reverse transcribed in full, so expressed TCRB transcripts were sequenced. Generated by immunoSEQ multiplex PCR, the TCRdb table keeps only in-frame clones and is missing some. The repertoire consists of about 340,000 clones, with 9.3% occurring once and the leading ten covering around 1%. What these receptors recognize is not known. Findings and caveats of the study: Type 1 diabetes patients had TCRB CDR3s that were shorter (moderately but significantly so) in all four CD4+ subsets.

The sequenced sample consisted of central memory CD4+ T cells from blood. The source is a man aged 25 to 40 with type 1 diabetes.

The V gene is TRBV6-1, the J gene TRBJ2-5; a weak D match, TRBD2 (5 bases). This CDR3 contains 16 residues. Trimming removed 0 bases from V and 2 bases from J, with 13 bases in between. CDR1 and CDR2 (germline): MNHNS, SASEGT. The CDR3 is CASSEALGETQETQYF. The CDR3 DNA is TGTGCCAGCAGTGAAGCGCTTGGGGAGACACAAGAGACCCAGTACTTC.

The chain links TRBV6-1 to TRBJ2-5; D is uncertain. The CDR3 spans 12 residues. V lost 5 bases, J lost 0 bases, and 4 bases lay in between. The V gene's germline CDR1 is MNHNS and CDR2 SASEGT. CDR3 bases: TGTGCCAGCAGTATTAACCAAGAGACCCAGTACTTC. It encodes CASSINQETQYF.

The genes are TRBV18 and TRBJ1-2, with 8 bases that match TRBD1. Germline CDR1 reads KGHSH; CDR2 reads LQKENI. After removal of 5 bases from V and 3 bases from J, the junction contained 5 bases not matched to a gene. CDR3 length: 14 residues. CDR3 nucleotides: TGTGCCAGCTCATTGATGACAGGGGACTATGGCTACACCTTC. It yields the protein CASSLMTGDYGYTF. Looking up the rest from reference TRBV18 and TRBJ1-2 gives the full variable domain: NAGVMQNPRHLVRRRGQEARLRCSPMKGHSHVYWYRQLPEEGLKFMVYLQKENIIDESGMPKERFSAEFPKEGPSILRIQQVVRGDSAAYFCASSLMTGDYGYTFGSGTRLTVV.

The gene calls are TRBV5-1 and TRBJ1-6; D is possibly TRBD1 (6 bases). This CDR3 is 15 amino acids long. Trimming took off 2 bases at V and 8 bases at J, with 14 bases between the two ends. Germline assignment: CDR1 SGHRS and CDR2 YFSETQ. CDR3 coding DNA: TGCGCCAGCAGCTTATCGACAGGCCTCCATTCACCCCTCCACTTT. It translates to CASSLSTGLHSPLHF.

This chain connects TRBV5-1 to TRBJ2-5; D not certain. The germline CDR1 and CDR2 sequences are SGHRS and YFSETQ. The CDR3 totals 14 residues. Deletions cut 0 bases from V and 1 base from J, with 7 bases between. CDR3 nucleotide sequence: TGCGCCAGCAGCTTGGGAGACACCCAAGAGACCCAGTACTTC. Its protein product is CASSLGDTQETQYF.

The gene calls are TRBV29-1 and TRBJ2-7, with D perhaps TRBD1 (6 bases). Trimming cost V 5 bases and J 0 bases, with 14 bases left between them. CDR1 is SQVTM, CDR2 ANQGSEA, per germline. The CDR3 is 14 amino acids. In DNA, the CDR3 is TGCAGCGTTACCTTCGGGACAAACTCCTACGAGCAGTACTTC. Protein: CSVTFGTNSYEQYF.

This clone was observed at least ten times. CDR3 sequence (DNA): TGTGCCAGCAGCCCACTAGGGTGGGGGACAGATACGCAGTATTTT. Translated, it gives CASSPLGWGTDTQYF. The genes are TRBV14 and TRBJ2-3; D assignment may be TRBD1 or TRBD2 (5 bases each). The length of the CDR3 is 15 residues. The V gene's germline CDR1 is SGHDN and CDR2 FVKESK. Trimming took 4 bases from V and 3 from J, leaving 14 bases between them. The complete variable domain, with remaining parts taken from reference TRBV14 and TRBJ2-3, reads EAGVTQFPSHSVIEKGQTVTLRCDPISGHDNLYWYRRVMGKEIKFLLHFVKESKQDESGMPNNRFLAERTGGTYSTLKVQPAELEDSGVYFCASSPLGWGTDTQYFGPGTRLTVL.

Only a few counts were recorded for this clone. The J gene is TRBJ2-1, the V gene TRBV5-1, with D maybe TRBD1 (6 bases). CDR3 size: 13 residues. V was trimmed by 1 base and J by 8 bases, leaving 10 bases between them. From germline, CDR1 is SGHRS and CDR2 YFSETQ. This chain's CDR3 is CASSLSGDHEQFF. The CDR3 region has the DNA TGCGCCAGCAGCTTGTCAGGGGACCATGAGCAGTTCTTC.

Comment on this clone: This may stem from a read error, because a much larger clone lies one nucleotide away. The V call is TRBV11-2, the J call TRBJ2-5, with TRBD2 identical over 7 bases. This CDR3 is 13 amino acids long. V lost 6 bases to trimming and J lost 5 bases; unmatched junction nucleotides: 6. Per germline, CDR1 SGHAT and CDR2 FQNNGV. In nucleotides, the CDR3 is TGTGCCAGCAGGTCGACTAGCTGGGAGACCCAGTACTTC. Its translation is CASRSTSWETQYF.

This chain joins TRBV9 and TRBJ1-3; maybe TRBD1 (5 bases). There are 15 residues in the CDR3. The V end lost 1 base, the J end lost 0 bases, and 8 bases lay between the germline ends. Germline V gives CDR1 SGDLS, CDR2 YYNGEE. CDR3 DNA sequence: TGTGCCAGCAGCGTATCGGGGGGCTCTGGAAACACCATATATTTT. Protein: CASSVSGGSGNTIYF. Complete variable domain (other parts from reference TRBV9 and TRBJ1-3): DSGVTQTPKHLITATGQRVTLRCSPRSGDLSVYWYQQSLDQGLQFLIQYYNGEERAKGNILERFSAQQFPDLHSELNLSSLELGDSALYFCASSVSGGSGNTIYFGEGSWLTVV.

A remark on this clone: This sample also contains other DNA sequences that code for the same CDR3. V usage is TRBV18 and J usage is TRBJ2-7; D might be TRBD1 (5 bases). The V end was cut by 5 bases, the J end by 2 bases, with 10 bases between. This CDR3 is built from 13 residues. Germline CDR1 KGHSH, CDR2 LQKENI. The CDR3 DNA reads as TGTGCCAGCTCATCCAGGACACCCTACGAGCAGTACTTC. It yields the protein CASSSRTPYEQYF.

The chain employs TRBV20-1 and TRBJ1-2; the D is unclear. V was shortened by 1 base and J by 6 bases, with 3 bases between the two germline ends. The CDR3 runs to 10 residues. CDR1 DFQATT and CDR2 SNEGSKA come from the germline V gene (reference sequence). The CDR3 protein is CSARGDGYTF. Written as DNA, the CDR3 is TGCAGTGCTAGAGGGGATGGCTACACCTTC.

The J gene is TRBJ1-5, the V gene TRBV6-5; TRBD1 might be the D (6 bases). Germline V gene sequence: CDR1 MNHEY, CDR2 SVGAGI. V shed 8 bases and J shed 1 base, with 12 bases lying between them. The CDR3 loop spans 14 amino acids. CDR3 region: CASCRQGSNQPQHF. CDR3 coding DNA: TGTGCCAGCTGCCGTCAGGGGAGCAATCAGCCCCAGCATTTT.

The chain combines TRBV5-1 with TRBJ1-3; D is unresolved. Trimming removed 3 bases at V and 0 bases at J, with 10 bases between. The CDR3 length is 15 residues. Germline CDR1 is SGHRS and CDR2 is YFSETQ. The chain's CDR3 is CASSSGESSGNTIYF. For the CDR3, the DNA is TGCGCCAGCAGCTCCGGGGAGAGCTCTGGAAACACCATATATTTT.

The rearrangement joins TRBV11-2 to TRBJ2-1; 10 bases are shared with TRBD1. V shed 7 bases, J shed 9 bases, and the junction held 15 bases outside the gene matches. This CDR3 spans 16 amino acids. The germline CDR1 and CDR2 sequences are SGHAT and FQNNGV. The CDR3 DNA sequence: TGTGCCAGCACCAAGACAGGACAGGGGGAATTCATTGAGCAGTTCTTC. It is translated as CASTKTGQGEFIEQFF.

The chain carries TRBV5-1 and TRBJ1-2, with D perhaps TRBD1 (6 bases). V was clipped by 5 bases and J by 7 bases, with 18 bases between them. CDR1 and CDR2 from the germline V gene are SGHRS and YFSETQ. The CDR3 is 14 amino acids. The CDR3 DNA sequence: TGCGCCAGCAGGACAGGAACGACCCTCTCTGGCTACACCTTC. This sequence encodes CASRTGTTLSGYTF.

This chain links TRBV30 with TRBJ1-4, with D unclear. This CDR3 comprises 13 residues. The germline CDR1 and CDR2 sequences are GTSNPN and SVGIG (reference sequence). The V and J ends lost 0 bases and 7 bases respectively, with 9 bases between them. CDR3: CAWSVQASEKLFF. In nucleotides, the CDR3 is TGTGCCTGGAGTGTGCAGGCCTCTGAAAAACTGTTTTTT. Looking up the rest from reference TRBV30 and TRBJ1-4 gives the full variable domain: SQTIHQWPATLVQPVGSPLSLECTVEGTSNPNLYWYRQAAGRGLQLLFYSVGIGQISSEVPQNLSASRPQDRQFILSSKKLLLSDSGFYLCAWSVQASEKLFFGSGTQLSVL.

This clone was picked up a small number of times. CDR3 in amino acids: CAWIVGGSEQYF. The DNA for the CDR3 is TGTGCCTGGATTGTTGGGGGCAGCGAGCAGTACTTC. The chain joins TRBV30 to TRBJ2-7; a weak D match, TRBD1 (6 bases). The germline CDR1 and CDR2 sequences are GTSNPN and SVGIG (reference sequence). This CDR3 region has 12 residues. V gave up 4 bases and J gave up 6 bases, with 13 bases separating them.

The chain links TRBV2 to TRBJ1-1; D is uncertain. V dropped 5 bases and J dropped 6 bases, with 13 bases sitting between them. The CDR3 totals 13 residues. Germline-derived CDR1 and CDR2 are SNHLY and FYNNEI. Here the CDR3 reads CASSFLGGPEAFF. The DNA of the CDR3 is TGTGCCAGCAGTTTTTTAGGTGGACCTGAAGCTTTCTTT. The full variable domain, rest sourced from reference TRBV2 and TRBJ1-1, is EPEVTQTPSHQVTQMGQEVILRCVPISNHLYFYWYRQILGQKVEFLVSFYNNEISEKSEIFDDQFSVERPDGSNFTLKIRSTKLEDSAMYFCASSFLGGPEAFFGQGTRLTVV.

V usage is TRBV19 and J usage is TRBJ2-1, with D tentatively TRBD2 (5 bases). The V gene's germline CDR1 is LNHDA and CDR2 SQIVND (reference sequence). The CDR3 has 15 residues. V was pared by 3 bases and J by 3 bases, with 12 bases between. CDR3 residues: CASSINLGNYNEQFF. Here the CDR3 DNA reads TGTGCCAGTAGTATTAATCTCGGGAACTACAATGAGCAGTTCTTC.

The gene calls are TRBV27 and TRBJ1-2, with a tentative D call TRBD1 (6 bases). The V end lost 6 bases, the J end lost 5 bases, and 13 bases lay between the germline ends. The CDR3 spans 13 residues. The germline V gene has CDR1 MNHEY and CDR2 SMNVEV (reference sequence). DNA of the CDR3: TGTGCCAGCAGGGATGGACAGCGTTATGGCTACACCTTC. It encodes CASRDGQRYGYTF.

The rearrangement joins TRBV6-5 to TRBJ2-2; 9 bases fit TRBD1. V trimming: 6 bases; J trimming: 6 bases; junction bases outside the gene matches: 2. The CDR3 is 13 amino acids. Germline-derived CDR1 and CDR2 are MNHEY and SVGAGI. Here the CDR3 DNA reads TGTGCCAGCAGCAGGACAGGGGCCGGGGAGCTGTTTTTT. Protein sequence: CASSRTGAGELFF.

This clone was found a few times. The chain is built from TRBV6-5 and TRBJ1-6; D might be TRBD1 (5 bases). CDR3 length equals 13 residues. Trimming took off 5 bases at V and 8 bases at J, with 10 bases between the two ends. Germline V gene data show CDR1 as MNHEY and CDR2 as SVGAGI. The CDR3 DNA reads as TGTGCCAGCAGTCCCTTACAGGATTCACCCCTCCACTTT. Residues: CASSPLQDSPLHF.

This clone has just a few counts. The V and J genes are TRBV6-6 and TRBJ2-5; 7 bases fit TRBD1. The CDR3 has 15 residues. The J segment lost 4 bases and the V segment lost 1 base, leaving 6 bases of the junction unmatched. Germline-derived CDR1 and CDR2 are MNHNY and SVGAGI (reference sequence). DNA of the CDR3: TGTGCCAGCAGTTACTATCTCGCAGGGGGAGAGACCCAGTACTTC. Its translation is CASSYYLAGGETQYF.

The CDR3 coding sequence is TGTGCCAGCAGCTTGGCGGGGAACGGGCAGCCCCAGCATTTT. It codes for CASSLAGNGQPQHF. The V and J genes are TRBV7-8 and TRBJ1-5; no reliable D call. V was clipped by 3 bases and J by 7 bases, with 13 bases between them. Per germline, CDR1 SGHVS and CDR2 FQNEAQ. CDR3 length: 14 amino acids.